The 20 T cell receptor beta chains below were found in one sample sequenced in a study of PD-L1 blockade in urothelial cancer. The assay was immunoSEQ multiplex PCR, and TCRdb's table has in-frame clones only and misses some. This table holds about 14,000 clones, roughly 90% found once. The sequencing here drew on PBMCs, taken around atezolizumab (anti-PD-L1) treatment. All receptors come from a man between 65 and 79 years old with urothelial cancer.

The chain employs TRBV30 and TRBJ1-5; perhaps TRBD1 as D (5 bases). The CDR3 runs to 14 residues. Germline assignment: CDR1 GTSNPN and CDR2 SVGIG (reference sequence). V shed 1 base and J shed 0 bases, with 7 bases lying between them. This chain's CDR3 is CAWSGQHSNQPQHF. CDR3 nucleotide sequence: TGTGCCTGGAGTGGACAGCATAGCAATCAGCCCCAGCATTTT.

CDR3: CASSYQSGGSPDTQYF. CDR3 in DNA: TGTGCCAGCAGTTACCAGAGCGGGGGGAGCCCAGATACGCAGTATTTT. The chain recombines TRBV6-5 with TRBJ2-3, with 9 bases that match TRBD2. J was trimmed by 4 bases and V by 2 bases; bases with no gene match: 7. The CDR3 has 16 residues. The V gene's germline CDR1 is MNHEY and CDR2 SVGAGI.

The chain is built from TRBV5-1 and TRBJ2-1; TRBD2 agrees at 7 bases. Germline-derived CDR1 and CDR2 are SGHRS and YFSETQ. The CDR3 spans 15 residues. The junction had 6 bases not matched to a gene; V was cut back by 4 bases and J by 2 bases. The DNA of the CDR3 is TGCGCCAGCAGCAGCAGGCTAGCGGCCTACAATGAGCAGTTCTTC. Its protein is CASSSRLAAYNEQFF. Based on the CDR3 plus reference TRBV5-1 and TRBJ2-1, the full variable domain is KAGVTQTPRYLIKTRGQQVTLSCSPISGHRSVSWYQQTPGQGLQFLFEYFSETQRNKGNFPGRFSGRQFSNSRSEMNVSTLELGDSALYLCASSSRLAAYNEQFFGPGTRLTVL.

The chain uses TRBV5-1 and TRBJ2-6; perhaps TRBD1 as D (8 bases). V lost 4 bases and J 5 bases, leaving 34 bases between the germline ends. This CDR3 has 22 amino acids. Germline loops: CDR1 SGHRS, CDR2 YFSETQ. This chain's CDR3 is CASSPRGGPIGTGDPRANVLTF. CDR3 sequence (DNA): TGCGCCAGCAGCCCAAGGGGGGGACCAATAGGGACAGGCGATCCTCGGGCCAACGTCCTGACTTTC.

The rearrangement uses TRBV6-1 and TRBJ1-2; D ambiguous. This CDR3 spans 13 amino acids. The V end lost 5 bases, the J end lost 9 bases, and 16 bases lay between the germline ends. Per the germline V gene, CDR1 is MNHNS and CDR2 is SASEGT. The CDR3 DNA reads TGTGCCAGCAGTCCCAACTCGTTCGGTAGCTACACCTTC. Residues: CASSPNSFGSYTF.

The count of this clone is one. V gene TRBV7-8 combines with J gene TRBJ1-2; tentative D call: TRBD1 (5 bases). Trimming left V 5 bases short and J 6 bases short, with 13 bases between. This CDR3 is 13 amino acids long. CDR1 SGHVS and CDR2 FQNEAQ come from the germline V gene. Written as DNA, the CDR3 is TGTGCCAGCAGCCGGGGGGGGACGGATGGCTACACCTTC. This gives the protein CASSRGGTDGYTF.

This sequence joins TRBV5-1 and TRBJ2-3; the match to TRBD2 covers 8 bases. The CDR3 is 15 residues long. Trimming cost V 3 bases and J 3 bases; bases outside gene matches: 6. Germline V CDR1 and CDR2: SGHRS, YFSETQ. As DNA, the CDR3 is TGCGCCAGCAGCTCGGCGGGGGGATGGACAGATACGCAGTATTTT. Amino acids: CASSSAGGWTDTQYF.

This sequence joins TRBV7-9 and TRBJ2-4; D might be TRBD2 (5 bases). V dropped 10 bases and J dropped 6 bases, with 16 bases sitting between them. The germline CDR1 and CDR2 sequences are SEHNR and FQNEAQ (reference sequence). CDR3 length equals 13 residues. The CDR3 DNA follows: TGTGCCACCGAAACCCAGGCGGGAAACATTCAGTACTTC. Amino acids: CATETQAGNIQYF.

This chain uses TRBV12-5 with TRBJ2-5; 13 bases map to TRBD2. This CDR3 contains 16 residues. The V segment lost 6 bases and the J segment 5 bases; nucleotides outside the gene matches: 9. Per germline, CDR1 LGHNT and CDR2 FRNRAP. This CDR3 is CASGSGLAGEGETQYF. CDR3 coding DNA: TGTGCTAGTGGATCCGGACTAGCGGGGGAAGGGGAGACCCAGTACTTC.

This rearrangement joins TRBV2 to TRBJ2-2; D unclear. The length of the CDR3 is 14 residues. The V end lost 6 bases, the J end lost 1 base, and 9 bases lay between the germline ends. Germline V gene lookup returns CDR1 SNHLY and CDR2 FYNNEI. The DNA for the CDR3 is TGTGCCAGCAGGCCCGGGTGGAACACCGGGGAGCTGTTTTTT. Translating gives CASRPGWNTGELFF. The variable domain in full, completed from reference TRBV2 and TRBJ2-2, reads EPEVTQTPSHQVTQMGQEVILRCVPISNHLYFYWYRQILGQKVEFLVSFYNNEISEKSEIFDDQFSVERPDGSNFTLKIRSTKLEDSAMYFCASRPGWNTGELFFGEGSRLTVL.

This clone was seen once. The CDR3 bases are TGTGCCAGTAGTATAATCCGGGACAGGTCTTTGAGAGGCTACACCTTC. Translated, it gives CASSIIRDRSLRGYTF. The chain uses TRBV19 and TRBJ1-2; 8 bases align to TRBD1. The germline V gene encodes CDR1 LNHDA and CDR2 SQIVND (reference sequence). The ends lost 2 bases at V and 8 bases at J; junction bases unmatched: 13. The CDR3 is 16 amino acids.

This clone was found a few times. Other DNA sequences in this sample translate to the same CDR3. CDR3 region: CASTGSLNQPQHF. The CDR3 nucleotides read TGTGCCAGCACGGGTAGTCTCAATCAGCCCCAGCATTTT. The rearrangement uses TRBV28 and TRBJ1-5; no definite D call. This CDR3 has 13 residues. The germline gives CDR1 MDHEN, CDR2 SYDVKM. V lost 7 bases and J 3 bases, leaving 10 bases between the germline ends.

The rearrangement links TRBV5-6 to TRBJ1-2; 7 bases line up with TRBD1. CDR1 and CDR2 (germline): SGHDT, YYEEEE. The junction had 9 bases not matched to a gene; V was cut back by 6 bases and J by 7 bases. The CDR3 runs to 13 residues. For the CDR3, the DNA is TGTGCCAGCATTTCACCAGGGGGACTTGGCTACACCTTC. It yields the protein CASISPGGLGYTF.

The chain links TRBV30 to TRBJ1-1; D is undetermined. V was clipped by 0 bases and J by 4 bases, with 9 bases between them. The germline CDR1 and CDR2 sequences are GTSNPN and SVGIG (reference sequence). The CDR3 has 13 residues. CDR3 residues: CAWSVSSVTEAFF. DNA of the CDR3: TGTGCCTGGAGTGTATCTTCGGTCACTGAAGCTTTCTTT. The whole variable domain, remainder taken from reference TRBV30 and TRBJ1-1, is SQTIHQWPATLVQPVGSPLSLECTVEGTSNPNLYWYRQAAGRGLQLLFYSVGIGQISSEVPQNLSASRPQDRQFILSSKKLLLSDSGFYLCAWSVSSVTEAFFGQGTRLTVV.

This clone was counted a single time. J is TRBJ1-1 and V is TRBV18; D gene unclear. With 6 bases removed from V and 2 bases from J, the gap between germline ends came to 13 bases. There are 14 residues in the CDR3. Per the germline V gene, CDR1 is KGHSH and CDR2 is LQKENI. The CDR3 DNA is TGTGCCAGCTCCCCGAGCCATTCTAACACTGAAGCTTTCTTT. This gives the protein CASSPSHSNTEAFF.

In DNA form, the CDR3 reads TGTGCCAGCAGCTTGGGAGAGTGGGGAAACACCATATATTTT. Encoded protein: CASSLGEWGNTIYF. The chain employs TRBV7-2 and TRBJ1-3; no reliable D call. Looked up from germline, CDR1 is SGHTA and CDR2 is FQGNSA. This CDR3 spans 14 amino acids. The ends were cut back, 3 bases at V and 4 bases at J, with 10 bases in the middle.

The rearrangement uses TRBV5-6 and TRBJ2-4; tentatively, D is TRBD1 (6 bases). V was shortened by 4 bases and J by 2 bases, with 10 bases between the two germline ends. The germline CDR1 and CDR2 sequences are SGHDT and YYEEEE. This CDR3 is built from 14 residues. CDR3 sequence: CASSGTGTKNIQYF. CDR3 in DNA: TGTGCCAGCAGCGGAACAGGGACCAAAAACATTCAGTACTTC. The full variable domain, rest sourced from reference TRBV5-6 and TRBJ2-4, is DAGVTQSPTHLIKTRGQQVTLRCSPKSGHDTVSWYQQALGQGPQFIFQYYEEEERQRGNFPDRFSGHQFPNYSSELNVNALLLGDSALYLCASSGTGTKNIQYFGAGTRLSVL.

This sequence joins TRBV5-1 and TRBJ1-4; unclear D gene. The germline CDR1 and CDR2 sequences are SGHRS and YFSETQ. The ends were cut back, 0 bases at V and 8 bases at J, with 8 bases in the middle. The CDR3 has 13 residues. CDR3 nucleotides: TGCGCCAGCAGCTTGGGACTTCAGGAAAAACTGTTTTTT. Its protein product is CASSLGLQEKLFF.

This rearrangement joins TRBV7-8 to TRBJ1-4; 9 bases align to TRBD1. The CDR3 extends over 16 amino acids. J gave up 3 bases and V 2 bases, and 4 bases lay outside the gene matches. Germline V CDR1 and CDR2: SGHVS, FQNEAQ. Here the CDR3 reads CASSLPGTGSNEKLFF. CDR3 sequence (DNA): TGTGCCAGCAGCTTACCGGGGACAGGGTCTAATGAAAAACTGTTTTTT.

The chain employs TRBV2 and TRBJ2-3, with 8 bases lining up with TRBD1. J lost 0 bases, V lost 6 bases, and 5 bases had no gene match. This CDR3 has 15 amino acids. Germline CDR1 and CDR2: SNHLY and FYNNEI. CDR3 sequence: CASSRWTGSTDTQYF. The CDR3 DNA sequence: TGTGCCAGCAGCCGCTGGACAGGGAGCACAGATACGCAGTATTTT.